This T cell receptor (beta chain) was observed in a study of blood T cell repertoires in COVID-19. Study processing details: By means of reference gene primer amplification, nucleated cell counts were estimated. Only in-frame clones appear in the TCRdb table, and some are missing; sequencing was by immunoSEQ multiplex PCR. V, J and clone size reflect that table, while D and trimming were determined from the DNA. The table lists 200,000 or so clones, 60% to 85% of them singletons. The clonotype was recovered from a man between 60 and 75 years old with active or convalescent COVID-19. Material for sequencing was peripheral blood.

The CDR3 sequence is CASSPWRQGGGGYTF. The CDR3 DNA is TGTGCCAGCAGCCCTTGGAGACAGGGAGGAGGGGGCTACACCTTC. The V gene is TRBV28, the J gene TRBJ1-2; TRBD1 matches at 7 bases. Germline V gene sequence: CDR1 MDHEN, CDR2 SYDVKM. The CDR3 has 15 amino acids. Trimming removed 6 bases from V and 8 bases from J; junction bases left unmatched: 15.